This T cell receptor (beta chain) was documented in a study of identical twins. Regarding the study as a whole: The more abundant beta clonotypes in cord blood had fewer insertions, and memory repertoires did not show this.

V was shortened by 3 bases and J by 14 bases, with 29 bases between the two germline ends. CDR1 and CDR2 from the germline V gene are LGHDT and YNNKEL (reference sequence). The CDR3 contains 17 residues. Healthy Caucasians alone served as donors. Only a few counts were recorded for this clonotype. No antigen is known for it. From the 5' RACE reads, TCRdb called clonotypes with MiXCR, one entry per CDR3 protein. The profile shows a few hundred thousand distinct CDR3 sequences, 9% to 15% of them singletons. These data are also associated with another study on yellow fever vaccine responses in identical twins.

Sequences were obtained from CD8+ T cells sorted from blood. V usage is TRBV3-1 and J usage is TRBJ2-1, with a possible D match to TRBD2 (5 bases). The source of this sequence is a woman aged 18-30 years in good health. The CDR3 sequence is CASSQHSRTRNSMSEFF. CDR3 sequence (DNA): TGTGCCAGCAGCCAGCACTCTCGTACTAGGAATTCAATGAGTGAGTTCTTC.